This T cell receptor beta chain is from a study of blood T cell repertoires in COVID-19. Overall study: From T cells, B-cell-depleted T cells, or PBMCs came the material, which was cDNA or gDNA.

CDR1 and CDR2 (germline): GTSNPN, SVGIG (reference sequence). The V and J ends lost 0 bases and 11 bases respectively, with 16 bases between them. The CDR3 has 13 residues. This table comes from immunoSEQ multiplex PCR, and its TCRdb copy is limited to in-frame clones, with some not included. Of under 200,000 clones listed, roughly 90% are singletons. Input material: peripheral blood. The sequence came from a man between 60 and 75 years old with acute or convalescent COVID-19. The chain has TRBV30 and TRBJ1-1; D unresolved. The DNA for the CDR3 is TGTGCCTGGAGTGTCCTGCGGACTATGGGGGCTTTCTTT. It yields the protein CAWSVLRTMGAFF.